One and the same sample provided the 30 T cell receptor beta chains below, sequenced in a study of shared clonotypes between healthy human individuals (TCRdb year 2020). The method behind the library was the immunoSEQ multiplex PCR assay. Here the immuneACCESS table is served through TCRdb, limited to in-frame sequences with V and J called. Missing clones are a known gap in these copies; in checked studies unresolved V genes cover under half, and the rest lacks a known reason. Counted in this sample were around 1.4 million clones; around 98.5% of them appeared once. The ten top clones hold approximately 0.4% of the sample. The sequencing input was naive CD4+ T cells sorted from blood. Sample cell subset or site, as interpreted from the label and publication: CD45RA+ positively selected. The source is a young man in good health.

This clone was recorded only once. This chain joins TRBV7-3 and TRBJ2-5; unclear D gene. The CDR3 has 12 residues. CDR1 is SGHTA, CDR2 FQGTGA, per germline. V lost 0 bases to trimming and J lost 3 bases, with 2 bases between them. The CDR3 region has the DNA TGTGCCAGCAGCTTAACGGAAGAGACCCAGTACTTC. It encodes CASSLTEETQYF.

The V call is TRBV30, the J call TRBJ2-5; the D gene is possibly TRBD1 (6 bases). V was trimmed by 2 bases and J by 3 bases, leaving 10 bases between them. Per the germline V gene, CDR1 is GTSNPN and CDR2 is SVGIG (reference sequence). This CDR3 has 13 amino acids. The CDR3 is CAWSRAGEETQYF. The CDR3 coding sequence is TGTGCCTGGAGTCGGGCAGGGGAAGAGACCCAGTACTTC.

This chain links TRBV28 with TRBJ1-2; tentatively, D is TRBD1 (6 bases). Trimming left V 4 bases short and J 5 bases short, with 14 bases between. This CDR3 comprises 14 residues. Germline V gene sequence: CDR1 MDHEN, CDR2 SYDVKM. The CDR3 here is CASSSVGQGYGYTF. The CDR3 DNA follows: TGTGCCAGCAGTTCCGTCGGGCAGGGGTATGGCTACACCTTC.

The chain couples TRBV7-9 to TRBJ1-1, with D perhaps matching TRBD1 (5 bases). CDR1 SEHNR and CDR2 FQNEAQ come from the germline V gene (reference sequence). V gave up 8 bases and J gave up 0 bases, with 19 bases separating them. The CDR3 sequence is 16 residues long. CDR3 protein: CASASLGGDMNTEAFF. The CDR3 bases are TGTGCCAGCGCCTCCCTCGGGGGTGATATGAACACTGAAGCTTTCTTT.

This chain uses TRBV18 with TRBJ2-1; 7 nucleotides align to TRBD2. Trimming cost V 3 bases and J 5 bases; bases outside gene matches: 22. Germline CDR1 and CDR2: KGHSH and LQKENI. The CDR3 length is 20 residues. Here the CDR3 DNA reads TGTGCCAGCTCACCTCAAGCGGTCGCCATCAAGCGGGATGGAGACAATGAGCAGTTCTTC. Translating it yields CASSPQAVAIKRDGDNEQFF.

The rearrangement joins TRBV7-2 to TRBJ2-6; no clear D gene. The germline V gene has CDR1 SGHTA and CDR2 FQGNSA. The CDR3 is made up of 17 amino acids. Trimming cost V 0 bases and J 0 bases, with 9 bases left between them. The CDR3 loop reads CASSLAPTRSGANVLTF. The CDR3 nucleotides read TGTGCCAGCAGCTTAGCGCCAACCCGCTCTGGGGCCAACGTCCTGACTTTC.

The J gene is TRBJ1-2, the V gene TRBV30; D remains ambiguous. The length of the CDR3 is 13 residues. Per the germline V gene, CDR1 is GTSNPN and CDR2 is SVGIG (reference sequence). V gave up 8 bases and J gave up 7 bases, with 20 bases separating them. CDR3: CALRVSQVSGYTF. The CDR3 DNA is TGTGCCCTAAGGGTCTCCCAGGTATCTGGCTACACCTTC. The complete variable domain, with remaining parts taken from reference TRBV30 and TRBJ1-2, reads SQTIHQWPATLVQPVGSPLSLECTVEGTSNPNLYWYRQAAGRGLQLLFYSVGIGQISSEVPQNLSASRPQDRQFILSSKKLLLSDSGFYLCALRVSQVSGYTFGSGTRLTVV.

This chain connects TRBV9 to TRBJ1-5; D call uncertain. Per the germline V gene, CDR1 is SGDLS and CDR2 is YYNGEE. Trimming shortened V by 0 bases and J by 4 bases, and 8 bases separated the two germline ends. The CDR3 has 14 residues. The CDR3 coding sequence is TGTGCCAGCAGCGTAGACTACGCAAATCAGCCCCAGCATTTT. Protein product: CASSVDYANQPQHF.

The CDR3 protein is CASSLSGTRRKEQFF. CDR3 bases: TGTGCCAGCAGTTTATCGGGGACTAGGAGGAAGGAGCAGTTCTTC. The gene calls are TRBV27 and TRBJ2-1; 8 bases match TRBD2. CDR1 and CDR2 from the germline V gene are MNHEY and SMNVEV (reference sequence). V dropped 0 bases and J dropped 10; count of bases not matched to a gene: 8. This CDR3 region has 15 residues.

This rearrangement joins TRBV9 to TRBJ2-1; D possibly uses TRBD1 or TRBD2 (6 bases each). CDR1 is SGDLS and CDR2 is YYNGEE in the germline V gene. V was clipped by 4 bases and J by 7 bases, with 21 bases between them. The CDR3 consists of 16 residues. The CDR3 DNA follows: TGTGCCAGCAGCCCTCAGTGGGGGGCGACGCTAAATGAGCAGTTCTTC. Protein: CASSPQWGATLNEQFF.

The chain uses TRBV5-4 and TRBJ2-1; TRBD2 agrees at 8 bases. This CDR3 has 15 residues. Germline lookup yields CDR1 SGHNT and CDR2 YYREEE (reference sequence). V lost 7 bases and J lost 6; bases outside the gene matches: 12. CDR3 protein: CASRPGSGSLNEQFF. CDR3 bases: TGTGCCAGCCGCCCGGGGAGCGGGAGTCTCAATGAGCAGTTCTTC. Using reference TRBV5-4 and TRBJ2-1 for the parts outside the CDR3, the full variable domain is ETGVTQSPTHLIKTRGQQVTLRCSSQSGHNTVSWYQQALGQGPQFIFQYYREEENGRGNFPPRFSGLQFPNYSSELNVNALELDDSALYLCASRPGSGSLNEQFFGPGTRLTVL.

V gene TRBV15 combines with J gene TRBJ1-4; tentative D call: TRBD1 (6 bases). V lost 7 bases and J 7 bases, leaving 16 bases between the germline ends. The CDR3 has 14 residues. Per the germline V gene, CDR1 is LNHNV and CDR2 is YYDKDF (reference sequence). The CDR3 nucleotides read TGTGCCACCATGGTCGGGGGGGCAGGTGAAAAACTGTTTTTT. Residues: CATMVGGAGEKLFF.

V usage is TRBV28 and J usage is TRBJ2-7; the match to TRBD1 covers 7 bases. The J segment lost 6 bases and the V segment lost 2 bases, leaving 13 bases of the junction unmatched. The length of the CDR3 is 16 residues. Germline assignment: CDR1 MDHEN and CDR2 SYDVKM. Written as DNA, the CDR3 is TGTGCCAGCAGTTTAACTGGGTCAGGGGGATTACGCGAGCAGTACTTC. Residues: CASSLTGSGGLREQYF.

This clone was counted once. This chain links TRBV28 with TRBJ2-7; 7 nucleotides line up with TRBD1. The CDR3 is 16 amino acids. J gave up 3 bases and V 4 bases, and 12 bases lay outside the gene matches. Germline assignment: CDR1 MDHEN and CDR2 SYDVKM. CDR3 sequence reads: CASSSPATGVVYEQYF. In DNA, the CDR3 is TGTGCCAGCAGTTCCCCCGCCACAGGGGTGGTCTACGAGCAGTACTTC.

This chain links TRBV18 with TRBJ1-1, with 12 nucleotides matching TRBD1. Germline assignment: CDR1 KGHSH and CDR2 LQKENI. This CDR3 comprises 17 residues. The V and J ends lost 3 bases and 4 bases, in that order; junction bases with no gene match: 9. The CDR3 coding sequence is TGTGCCAGCTCACCCTCTGGGACAGGGGGCCTCGGCACTGAAGCTTTCTTT. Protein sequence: CASSPSGTGGLGTEAFF.

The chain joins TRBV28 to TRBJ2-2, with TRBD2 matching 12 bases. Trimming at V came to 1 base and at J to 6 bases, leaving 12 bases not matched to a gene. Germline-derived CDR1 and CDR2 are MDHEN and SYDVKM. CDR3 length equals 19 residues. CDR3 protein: CASSLFERLAGEWSGELFF. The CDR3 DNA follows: TGTGCCAGCAGTTTATTCGAAAGACTAGCGGGAGAATGGTCCGGGGAGCTGTTTTTT.

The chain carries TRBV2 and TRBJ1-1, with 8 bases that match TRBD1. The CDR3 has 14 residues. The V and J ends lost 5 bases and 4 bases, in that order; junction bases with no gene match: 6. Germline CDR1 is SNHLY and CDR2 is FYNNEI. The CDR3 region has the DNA TGTGCCAGCAGTAAACAGGGGGGGAGCACTGAAGCTTTCTTT. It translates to CASSKQGGSTEAFF.

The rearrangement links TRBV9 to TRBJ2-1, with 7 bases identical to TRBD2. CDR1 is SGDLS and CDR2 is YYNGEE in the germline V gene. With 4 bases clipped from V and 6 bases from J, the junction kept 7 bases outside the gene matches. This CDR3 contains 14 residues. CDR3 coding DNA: TGTGCCAGCAGCTCCGGGACTATAGGCAATGAGCAGTTCTTC. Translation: CASSSGTIGNEQFF.

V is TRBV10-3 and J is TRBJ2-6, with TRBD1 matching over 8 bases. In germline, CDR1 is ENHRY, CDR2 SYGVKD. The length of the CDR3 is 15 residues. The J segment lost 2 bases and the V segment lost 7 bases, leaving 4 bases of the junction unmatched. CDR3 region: CAIKKDRAGANVLTF. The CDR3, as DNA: TGTGCCATCAAGAAGGACAGGGCTGGGGCCAACGTCCTGACTTTC.

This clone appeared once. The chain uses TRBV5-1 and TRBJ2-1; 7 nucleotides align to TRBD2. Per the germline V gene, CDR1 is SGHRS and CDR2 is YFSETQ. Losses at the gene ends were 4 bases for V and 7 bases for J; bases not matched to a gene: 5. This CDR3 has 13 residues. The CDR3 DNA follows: TGCGCCAGCAGCATTAGCGGGCTGAATGAGCAGTTCTTC. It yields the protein CASSISGLNEQFF.

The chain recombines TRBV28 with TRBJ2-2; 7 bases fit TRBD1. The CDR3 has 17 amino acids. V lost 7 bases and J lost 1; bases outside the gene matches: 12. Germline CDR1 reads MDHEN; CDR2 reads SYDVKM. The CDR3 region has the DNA TGTGCCAGCATATCTCTTTCGACAGGGCGGAACACCGGGGAGCTGTTTTTT. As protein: CASISLSTGRNTGELFF.

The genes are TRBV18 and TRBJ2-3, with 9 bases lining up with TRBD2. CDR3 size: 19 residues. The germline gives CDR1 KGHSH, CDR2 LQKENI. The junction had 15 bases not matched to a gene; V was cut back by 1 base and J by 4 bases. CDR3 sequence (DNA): TGTGCCAGCTCACCACTTAGACTAGCGGAAACCTCTGAGGCAGATACGCAGTATTTT. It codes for CASSPLRLAETSEADTQYF.

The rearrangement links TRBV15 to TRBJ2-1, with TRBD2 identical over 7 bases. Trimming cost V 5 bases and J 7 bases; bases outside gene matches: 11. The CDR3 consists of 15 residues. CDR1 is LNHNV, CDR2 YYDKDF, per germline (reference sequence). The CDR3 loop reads CATSFWGRAGNEQFF. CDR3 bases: TGTGCCACCAGCTTTTGGGGGAGGGCGGGGAATGAGCAGTTCTTC.

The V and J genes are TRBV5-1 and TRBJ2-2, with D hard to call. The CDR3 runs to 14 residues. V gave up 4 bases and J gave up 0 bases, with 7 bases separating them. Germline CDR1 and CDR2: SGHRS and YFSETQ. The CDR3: CASSTTTNTGELFF. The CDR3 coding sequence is TGCGCCAGCAGCACAACCACGAACACCGGGGAGCTGTTTTTT.

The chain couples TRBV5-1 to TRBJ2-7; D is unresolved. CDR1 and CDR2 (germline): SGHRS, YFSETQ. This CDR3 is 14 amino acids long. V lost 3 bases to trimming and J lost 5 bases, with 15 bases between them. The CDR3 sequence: CASSYDRRSHEQYF. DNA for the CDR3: TGCGCCAGCAGCTACGACCGCCGAAGCCACGAGCAGTACTTC.

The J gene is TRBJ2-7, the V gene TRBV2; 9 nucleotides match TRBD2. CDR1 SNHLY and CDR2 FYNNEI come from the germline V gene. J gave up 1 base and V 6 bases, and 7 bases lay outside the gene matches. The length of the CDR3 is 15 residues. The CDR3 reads CASRISGSYSYEQYF. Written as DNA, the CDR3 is TGTGCCAGCAGGATTAGCGGGAGTTATTCCTACGAGCAGTACTTC.

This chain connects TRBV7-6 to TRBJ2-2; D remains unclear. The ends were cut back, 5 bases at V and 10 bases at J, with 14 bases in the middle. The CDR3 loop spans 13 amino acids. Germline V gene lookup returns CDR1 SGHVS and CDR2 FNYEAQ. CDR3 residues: CASSPDARVELFF. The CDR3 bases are TGTGCCAGCAGCCCGGACGCTCGAGTGGAGCTGTTTTTT.

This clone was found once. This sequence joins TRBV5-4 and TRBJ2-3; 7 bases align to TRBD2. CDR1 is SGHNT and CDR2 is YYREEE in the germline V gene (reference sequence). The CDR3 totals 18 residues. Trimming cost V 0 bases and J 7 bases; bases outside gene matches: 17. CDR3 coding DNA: TGTGCCAGCAGCTTGGCATACCCACGGGGCGGGAGAGAACATACGCAGTATTTT. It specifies CASSLAYPRGGREHTQYF.

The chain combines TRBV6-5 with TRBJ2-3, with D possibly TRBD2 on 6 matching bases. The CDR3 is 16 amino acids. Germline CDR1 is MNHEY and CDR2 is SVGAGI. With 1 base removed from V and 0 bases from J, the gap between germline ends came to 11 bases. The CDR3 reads CASSYFGGTSTDTQYF. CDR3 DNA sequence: TGTGCCAGCAGTTACTTTGGCGGGACTAGCACAGATACGCAGTATTTT.

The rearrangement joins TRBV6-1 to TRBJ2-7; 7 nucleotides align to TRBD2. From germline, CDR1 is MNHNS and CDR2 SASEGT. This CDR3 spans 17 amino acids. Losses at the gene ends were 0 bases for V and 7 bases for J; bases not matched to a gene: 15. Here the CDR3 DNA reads TGTGCCAGCAGTGAAGCGCTTCTGGGACTAACAGGTGGGGAGCAGTACTTC. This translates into CASSEALLGLTGGEQYF.